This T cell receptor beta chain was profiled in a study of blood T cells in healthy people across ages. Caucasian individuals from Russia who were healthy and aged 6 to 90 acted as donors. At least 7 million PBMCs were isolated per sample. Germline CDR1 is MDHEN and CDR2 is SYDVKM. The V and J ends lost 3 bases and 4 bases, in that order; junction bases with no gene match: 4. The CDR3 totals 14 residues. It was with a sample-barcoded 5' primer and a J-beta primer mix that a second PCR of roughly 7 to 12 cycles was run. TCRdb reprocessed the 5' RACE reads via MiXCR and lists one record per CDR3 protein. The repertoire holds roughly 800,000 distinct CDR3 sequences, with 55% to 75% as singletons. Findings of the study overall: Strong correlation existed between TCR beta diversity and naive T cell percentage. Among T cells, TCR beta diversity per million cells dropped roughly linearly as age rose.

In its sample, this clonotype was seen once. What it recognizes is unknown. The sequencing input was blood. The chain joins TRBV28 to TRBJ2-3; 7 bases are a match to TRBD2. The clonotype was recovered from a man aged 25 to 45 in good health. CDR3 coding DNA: TGTGCCAGCAGTTTGGCGGGAGAGGCAGATACGCAGTATTTT. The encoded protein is CASSLAGEADTQYF. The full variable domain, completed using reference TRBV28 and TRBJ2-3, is DVKVTQSSRYLVKRTGEKVFLECVQDMDHENMFWYRQDPGLGLRLIYFSYDVKMKEKGDIPEGYSVSREKKERFSLILESASTNQTSMYLCASSLAGEADTQYFGPGTRLTVL.